The T cell receptor (beta chain) under discussion was sequenced for a study of cytomegalovirus exposure and HLA in healthy donors (dated 2017 in TCRdb). A note on the overall study: In an earlier analysis of about 560 of the donors, 276 Gb of sequence data and roughly 100 million unique TCR beta sequences from about 180 million T cells were reported. An early release covering roughly 600 HLA-typed donors comprised 300 to 350 gigabases of sequencing data and some 79 million unique TCR sequences. Roughly five DR-DQ haplotypes were handled as single units for association and clustering because linkage in the cohort was strong. Across 300 to 500 genotyped donors of the cohort, an average of roughly 230,000 unique TCR beta nucleotide sequences per donor were sequenced, and around 19% of those sequences were non-productive. A later genetic analysis took genome-wide SNP genotypes for about 55% of the 666 donors and used that subset as a discovery cohort. The number of donors typed differed by locus, with about 629-630 for A, B, C, DRB1 and DQB1, roughly 550 for DQA1, 606 for DPA1, and approximately 470 for DPB1. The later analysis used no new phenotypic data to find candidate immune exposures, relying instead on TCR beta sequences and their occurrence across donors. The study combined high-throughput TCR immunosequencing, statistical association of individual TCRs with disease status, and machine learning to predict cytomegalovirus infection status. Besides the first cohort of under 700 subjects, a separate validation cohort made up of some 110 different subjects was used. HLA typing covered class I and class II loci at four-digit resolution. The T cell repertoires of several hundred subjects were profiled by immunosequencing and related to cytomegalovirus serostatus. An earlier analysis of 587 of the donors used high-throughput TCR beta sequencing to judge whether each TCR beta V gene segment behaved as functional or pseudogenic. The aim of the study was to test whether cataloging public T cell receptors could identify signatures of past pathogen exposure. A later analysis re-examined previously published TCR beta repertoires from about 670 donors and added high-resolution HLA genotyping to investigate patterns of TCR occurrence. Every repertoire in the discovery cohort had been generated on one and the same sequencing platform. Of the roughly 400 genotyped donors, over 70% fell in the genetic ancestry cluster associated with self-reported Caucasian donors. Donor age, sex, ethnicity and CMV serostatus were collected together with the repertoire data.

Reading from cysteine to phenylalanine, the CDR3 counts 14 amino acids. The CDR3 DNA has 42 bases and is translated from base 1. The germline V gene gives CDR1 as MNHEY and CDR2 as SVGAGI. V loses 5 bases of germline sequence and J loses 4 bases, and the interval between the two ends is 14 bases. The cohort consisted of 600 to 700 healthy bone marrow donors. At the time of sampling, all cohort members were nominally healthy, though unrecorded immune exposures were likely present. The donor tested CMV seronegative and was one of the 352 seronegative cohort members. Every donor gave a peripheral blood sample, and the peripheral blood mononuclear cells from that sample were used for TCR beta sequencing. The Qiagen DNeasy Blood Extraction Kit was used to extract genomic DNA from the blood cell samples. A remark on this clone: Its cognate antigen has yet to be identified. The input lacks base qualities; no much larger clone sits a single base away.

Library preparation was by the immunoSEQ multiplex PCR assay. A mixture of 60 forward primers for TCR Vbeta segments and 13 reverse primers for TCR Jbeta segments was used in the multiplex PCR. The CDR3 region of rearranged TCR beta genes was amplified from genomic DNA with a multiplex PCR assay. The amplified TCR beta libraries were sequenced on the Illumina HiSeq System as 87-base-pair reads. The original pipeline was this. In a later analysis, some 80 million unique TCR beta chains were counted across the roughly 700 repertoires, and around 11 million of these chains were shared by at least two donors. Raw reads were error-corrected and collapsed into unique sequences with a nearest-neighbor algorithm that merged closely related sequences to remove PCR and sequencing errors. Alignment of CDR3 sequences to IMGT reference sequences was used to assign V, D and J gene segments. For a sequence to be retained, a match of at least six nucleotides was required to both a V gene segment and a J gene segment. A rearrangement counted as productive if the CDR3 had no stop codons and remained in frame with V and J, and every other rearrangement counted as non-productive. CDR3 was defined by IMGT convention, running from the second conserved V-encoded cysteine to the conserved J-encoded phenylalanine. The earlier analysis of 587 of the donors excluded sequences that lacked an unambiguous match to a single V gene segment. In an earlier analysis of roughly 500 of the donors, V segments were called functional above 56.7% productive rearrangements and were called segregating when the between-donor standard deviation exceeded 5%. A statistical classification framework was developed to diagnose cytomegalovirus status using the catalog of TCR beta chain sequences. In a later analysis, TCR nucleotide sequences were compared against IMGT/GENE-DB human TR gene sequences so that V and J genes could be assigned. In a later analysis, CDR3 sequences and most-parsimonious VDJ recombination scenarios were assigned using the TCRdist pipeline. In a later analysis, every TCR beta chain was defined by the combination of its CDR3 amino acid sequence and its V-gene family, and reads without a unique V-gene family were dropped. As a way to deal with suspected cross-contamination and a sequencing artifact, a later analysis dropped 450 to 600 nucleotide sequences that were highly shared and had low generation probability. In a later analysis, a clonal expansion index was calculated for each public chain from normalized within-repertoire ranks of inferred template counts. In a later analysis, generation probabilities were computed with a VDJ recombination model fitted to out-of-frame rearrangements, and the resulting probabilities were checked against IGoR. A later analysis scored TCR-TCR, TCR-HLA and TCR-CMV co-occurrence with hypergeometric tests, applying a repertoire-size bias correction to TCR pairs. In a later analysis, false discovery rates were estimated by permuting HLA or CMV assignments 20 times. In a later analysis, co-occurring TCRs were grouped with DBSCAN, and TCRdist sequence similarity was added when clustering was performed within HLA-allele-positive subsets. Repertoires with fewer than 30,000 or more than 120,000 public chains were left out of co-occurrence clustering, as were five repertoires with anomalous nucleotide sharing. TCRdb re-hosts the immuneACCESS table, in-frame sequences only. Its copies lack some clones; in the studies checked, an unresolved V gene accounts for under half of them, and the cause for the rest is not known. The V and J calls and clone size are taken from that table; D and trimming were inferred from the DNA. In this sample the table shows 210,000 or so clones, 70% to 90% of which occur a single time. 0.2% to 0.25% of the sample comes from the top ten.

On the study overall, not on this receptor specifically: In a later analysis, several top co-occurrence clusters were reported to appear linked to parvovirus B19, influenza, CMV and Epstein-Barr virus. A later analysis found that HLA-associated TCR beta chains were more clonally expanded and had lower generation probabilities than equally common non-associated chains. When HLA alleles, especially DR and DQ, strongly co-occurred, attributing TCR associations to individual alleles was difficult. A total of about 150 TCR beta chains were listed by the study as associated with cytomegalovirus. The authors suggested that the approach could potentially be generalized to other disease states and immunological phenotypes. A further reported finding was that TCR beta sequences accurately predicted the HLA-A and HLA-B alleles for most subjects in the first cohort. An association between a missense DCLRE1C variant and V-gene and J-gene trimming of TCR beta chains was found in a later genetic analysis and replicated in an independent cohort. Some IMGT-functional V segments, including TRBV6-2 and TRBV6-3, could not be told apart with the 87-base-pair reads, so those segments were excluded. Because counts were too low, 15 to 20 rarely observed V segments, including chromosome 9 orphons, were excluded from the earlier analysis of around 590 of the donors. Linkage disequilibrium might explain the correlated functional status among segregating V segments, but an unknown experimental factor could not be ruled out. Across donors, most TCR sequences were observed very rarely, whereas some public TCRs were present in many individuals. In vitro tests confirmed that a few of the cytomegalovirus-associated TCR beta chains recognize cytomegalovirus antigens. A later analysis found that TCR association rates varied across HLA loci, with DRB1 alleles showing the most associated TCRs and HLA-C alleles the fewest. Because HLA typing was missing for some donors at each locus, association tests included only the typed subset. Immune exposure information for the cohort was limited to CMV serostatus. This cohort had only TCR beta chains sequenced, and the lack of alpha or paired-chain data limited which features could be detected. In both the original and validation cohorts, the classifier was reported to diagnose cytomegalovirus status with high specificity and sensitivity. In an earlier analysis of approximately 590 of the donors, most TCR beta V segments were observed in productive rearrangements about 90% or about 30% of the time, broadly matching IMGT annotations. The presence/absence analyses assumed that sequencing depth was roughly uniform across donors, and that assumption may not be true. According to a later genetic analysis, donors in an Asian-associated ancestry cluster had fewer N-insertions in productive TCRs than the roughly 700-donor mean. A later analysis found that most CMV-associated TCR beta chains appeared HLA-restricted, with HLA associations seemingly driven largely by CMV exposure. A cluster of highly shared sequence variants was judged likely to be a technical artifact of the sequencing pipeline. Specific HLA alleles were associated with roughly 17,000 TCR beta sequences at a false discovery rate of 0.05 in a later analysis.

Here the chain combines TRBV6-5 and TRBJ1-1, with the identity of the D gene unclear. Material: PBMCs. This TCR came from a girl aged 2-15 years in good health and CMV-seronegative. The DNA reads as follows: TGTGCCAGCAGTGAGTCCTCGCGGGGCACTGAAGCTTTCTTT. Translation gives CASSESSRGTEAFF.